This T cell receptor beta chain was documented in a study of blood T cell repertoires in COVID-19. Study in general: COVID-19 samples, acute and convalescent, were from the United States, Italy and Spain.

V gave up 4 bases and J gave up 7 bases, with 18 bases separating them. The germline V gene encodes CDR1 SGHRS and CDR2 YFSETQ. The CDR3 extends over 16 amino acids. In the study's own analysis: Reference gene primer amplification gave estimated nucleated cell counts. Only in-frame clones appear in the TCRdb table, and some are missing; sequencing was by immunoSEQ multiplex PCR. V and J calls plus clone size are reproduced from that table; the DNA served to infer D and trimming. The table lists around 140,000 clones, roughly 79% of them singletons. Input material: peripheral blood. This chain joins TRBV5-1 and TRBJ1-6, with D possibly matching TRBD1 (6 bases). The receptor was isolated from a woman aged 55-70 years with acute or convalescent COVID-19. In nucleotides, the CDR3 is TGCGCCAGCAGCCCGGAAACAGGGAGCAGAAATTCACCCCTCCACTTT. Its translation is CASSPETGSRNSPLHF.